The 3 T cell receptor beta chains below were found in one sample sequenced in a study of cytomegalovirus exposure and HLA in healthy donors. 13 Jbeta primers and 60 Vbeta primers were used for the PCR. The assay was immunoSEQ multiplex PCR, and TCRdb's table has in-frame clones only and misses some. The sample contains approximately 220,000 clones, less than 80% of which appear only once. Input material: PBMCs. Receptor source: a girl aged 2-10 years in good health and CMV-seronegative.

This clone was recorded a few times. CDR3 in DNA: TGTGCCATCAGTGACGGGGCGGGAGGGTCCTACGAGCAGTACTTC. Translation gives CAISDGAGGSYEQYF. This sequence joins TRBV10-3 and TRBJ2-7; 9 bases are a match to TRBD2. With V trimmed by 3 bases and J by 1 base, 4 bases remained unmatched. The CDR3 has 15 amino acids. Germline V CDR1 and CDR2: ENHRY, SYGVKD.

CDR3 residues: CASSPTPAVTGELFF. CDR3 nucleotides: TGCGCCAGCAGCCCTACACCAGCGGTAACCGGGGAGCTGTTTTTT. The chain links TRBV4-1 to TRBJ2-2; possibly TRBD2 for D (5 bases). Germline-derived CDR1 and CDR2 are MGHRA and YSYEKL. The V and J ends lost 4 bases and 5 bases respectively, with 14 bases between them. This CDR3 is built from 15 residues.

The rearrangement uses TRBV6-5 and TRBJ1-2; 7 nucleotides match TRBD1. The CDR3 loop spans 15 amino acids. The trim removed 4 bases at V and 4 bases at J, leaving 9 bases unmatched. Germline-derived CDR1 and CDR2 are MNHEY and SVGAGI. Here the CDR3 DNA reads TGTGCCAGCAGTTTGGAGGGGGCAGGTATCTATGGCTACACCTTC. It is translated as CASSLEGAGIYGYTF.